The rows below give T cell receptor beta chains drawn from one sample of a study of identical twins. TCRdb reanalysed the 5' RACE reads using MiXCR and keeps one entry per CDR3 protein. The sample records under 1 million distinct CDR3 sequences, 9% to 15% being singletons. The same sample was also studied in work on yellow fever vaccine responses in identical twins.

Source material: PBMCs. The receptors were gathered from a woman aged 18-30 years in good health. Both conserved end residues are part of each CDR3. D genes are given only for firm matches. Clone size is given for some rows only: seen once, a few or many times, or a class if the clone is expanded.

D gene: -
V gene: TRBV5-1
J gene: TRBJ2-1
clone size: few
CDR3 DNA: TGCGCCAGCAGCTTGGTCGTGCTATCCAACGATGAGCAGTTCTTC
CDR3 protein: CASSLVVLSNDEQFF

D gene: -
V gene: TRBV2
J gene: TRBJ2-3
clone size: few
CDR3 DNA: TGTGCCACACAGGGGAGGGCAGATACGCAGTATTTT
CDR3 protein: CATQGRADTQYF

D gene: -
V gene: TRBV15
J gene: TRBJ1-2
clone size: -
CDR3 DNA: TGTGCCACCAGCTCCAGGGCTAACTATGGCTACACCTTC
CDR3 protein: CATSSRANYGYTF

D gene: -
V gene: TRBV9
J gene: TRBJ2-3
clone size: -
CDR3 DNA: TGTGCCAGCAGCGTAGCTGGGGCGGCGGGCACAGATACGCAGTATTTT
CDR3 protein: CASSVAGAAGTDTQYF

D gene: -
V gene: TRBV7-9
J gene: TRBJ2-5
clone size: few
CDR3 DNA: TGTGCCAGCAGCGTACAGGGACAAGAGACCCAGTACTTC
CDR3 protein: CASSVQGQETQYF

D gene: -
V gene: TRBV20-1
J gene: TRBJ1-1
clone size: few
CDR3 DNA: TGCAGTGCGCAGGGACCGAACACTGAAGCTTTCTTT
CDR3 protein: CSAQGPNTEAFF

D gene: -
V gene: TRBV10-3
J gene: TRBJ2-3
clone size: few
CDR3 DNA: TGTGCCATCAGCAAGACAGAAGGCGCAGATACGCAGTATTTT
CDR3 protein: CAISKTEGADTQYF

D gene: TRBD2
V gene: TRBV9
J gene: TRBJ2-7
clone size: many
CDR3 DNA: TGTGCCAGCAGCGGCGGACTAGATTCGGGGGAGCAGTACTTC
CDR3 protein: CASSGGLDSGEQYF

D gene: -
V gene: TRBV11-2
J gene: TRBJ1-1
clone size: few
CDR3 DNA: TGTGCCAGCAGCAAAAGGGAGGGTCCCATGAACACTGAAGCTTTCTTT
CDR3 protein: CASSKREGPMNTEAFF

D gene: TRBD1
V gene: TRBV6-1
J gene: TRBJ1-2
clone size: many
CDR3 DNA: TGTGCCAGCAGTGACGACAGGGGCGCCTATGGCTACACCTTC
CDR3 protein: CASSDDRGAYGYTF

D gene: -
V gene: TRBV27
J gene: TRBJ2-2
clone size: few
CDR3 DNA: TGTGCCAGCAGTCCCAAAAACGGGGAGCTGTTTTTT
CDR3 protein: CASSPKNGELFF

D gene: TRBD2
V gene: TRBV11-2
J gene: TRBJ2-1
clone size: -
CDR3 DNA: TGTGCCAGCCTCGGTGCTAGCGGGAAGTACAATGAGCAGTTCTTC
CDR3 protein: CASLGASGKYNEQFF

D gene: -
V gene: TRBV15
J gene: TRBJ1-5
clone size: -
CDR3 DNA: TGTGCCACCAGCAGAGATGGTGGAGGGCGCTCGAATCAGCCCCAGCATTTT
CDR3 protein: CATSRDGGGRSNQPQHF

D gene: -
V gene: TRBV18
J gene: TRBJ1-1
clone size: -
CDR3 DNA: TGTGCCAGCTCACCGAAGGGGAGGGGTGAAGCTTTCTTT
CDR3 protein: CASSPKGRGEAFF

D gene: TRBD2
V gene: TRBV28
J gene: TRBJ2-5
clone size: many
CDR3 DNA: TGTGCCAGCAGTTTAGCGGGAGGGAGCCAAGAGACCCAGTACTTC
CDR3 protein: CASSLAGGSQETQYF

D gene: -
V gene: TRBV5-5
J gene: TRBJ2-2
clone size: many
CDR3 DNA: TGTGCCAGCAGCTCCCCCGGGTTCACCCCCACGAACACCGGGGAGCTGTTTTTT
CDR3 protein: CASSSPGFTPTNTGELFF

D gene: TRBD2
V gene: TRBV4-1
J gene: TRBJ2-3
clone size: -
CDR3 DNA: TGCGCCAGCAGCCATTCTCTAGCGGGGGGGCGAGATACGCAGTATTTT
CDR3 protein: CASSHSLAGGRDTQYF

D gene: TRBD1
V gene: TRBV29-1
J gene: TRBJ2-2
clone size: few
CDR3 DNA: TGCAGCGTTTCCCGCGGGACAGGGAACGGGGAGCTGTTTTTT
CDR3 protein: CSVSRGTGNGELFF

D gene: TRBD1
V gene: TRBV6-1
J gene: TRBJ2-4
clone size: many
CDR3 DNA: TGTGCCAGCAGCCTTCAGACAGGGGGCGACATTCAGTACTTC
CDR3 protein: CASSLQTGGDIQYF

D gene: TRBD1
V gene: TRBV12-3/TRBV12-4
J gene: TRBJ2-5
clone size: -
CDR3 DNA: TGTGCCAGCAGTCCCAATTTGGGGACAGGGCAAGAGACCCAGTACTTC
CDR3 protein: CASSPNLGTGQETQYF

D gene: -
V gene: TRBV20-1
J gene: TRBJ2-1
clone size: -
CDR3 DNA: TGCAGTGCTAGAGTGTCCAGGTCCGTCAATGAGCAGTTCTTC
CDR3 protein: CSARVSRSVNEQFF

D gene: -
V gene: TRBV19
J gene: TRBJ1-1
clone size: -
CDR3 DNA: TGTGCCAGTAGTATCGACGGTGGGTACACTGAAGCTTTCTTT
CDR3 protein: CASSIDGGYTEAFF

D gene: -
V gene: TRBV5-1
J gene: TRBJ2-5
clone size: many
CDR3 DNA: TGCGCCAGCAGCATTACTAGTTCCGCGTACCAAGAGACCCAGTACTTC
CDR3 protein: CASSITSSAYQETQYF

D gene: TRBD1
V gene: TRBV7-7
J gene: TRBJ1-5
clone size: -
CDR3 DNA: TGTGCCAGCAGCTTATGTGGGACAGGGGCGGTCAGCAATCAGCCCCAGCATTTT
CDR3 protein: CASSLCGTGAVSNQPQHF

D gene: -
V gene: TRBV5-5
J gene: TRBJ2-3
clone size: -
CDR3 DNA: TGTGCCAGCAGCTTGGGTCGCGGCAGGCACCCCACAGATACGCAGTATTTT
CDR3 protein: CASSLGRGRHPTDTQYF

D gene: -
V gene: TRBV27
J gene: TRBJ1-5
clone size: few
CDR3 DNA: TGTGCCAGCAGTTCGGGTGGGTCCCAGCATTTT
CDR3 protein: CASSSGGSQHF

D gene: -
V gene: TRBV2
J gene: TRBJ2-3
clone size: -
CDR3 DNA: TGTGCCAGCGGTGGCAGGGGCACAGATACGCAGTATTTT
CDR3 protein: CASGGRGTDTQYF

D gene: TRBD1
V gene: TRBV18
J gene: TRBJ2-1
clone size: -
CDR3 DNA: TGTGCCAGCTCACCAGAGGACAGGGCCGGGGACAATGAGCAGTTCTTC
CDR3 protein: CASSPEDRAGDNEQFF

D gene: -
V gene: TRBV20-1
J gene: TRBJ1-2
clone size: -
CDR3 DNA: TGCAGTGCTAGAGAGCGATCGACAGGCAACTATGGCTACACCTTC
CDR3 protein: CSARERSTGNYGYTF

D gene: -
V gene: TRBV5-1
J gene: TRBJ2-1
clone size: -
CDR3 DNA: TGCGCCAGCAGCTTGATAGAGAAGAATTACAATGAGCAGTTCTTC
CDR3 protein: CASSLIEKNYNEQFF

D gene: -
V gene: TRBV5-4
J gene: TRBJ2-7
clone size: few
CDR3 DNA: TGTGCCAGCAGCCCCCTCGGACTGGGGAGCTACGAGCAGTACTTC
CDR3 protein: CASSPLGLGSYEQYF

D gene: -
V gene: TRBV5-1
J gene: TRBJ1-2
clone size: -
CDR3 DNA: TGCGCCAGCAGTTCCCGGACCAGCGACTATGGCTACACCTTC
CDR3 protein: CASSSRTSDYGYTF

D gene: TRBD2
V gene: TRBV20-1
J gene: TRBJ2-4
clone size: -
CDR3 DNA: TGCAGTGCTAGGCTAAGCGGGGGGGCATACATTCAGTACTTC
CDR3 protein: CSARLSGGAYIQYF

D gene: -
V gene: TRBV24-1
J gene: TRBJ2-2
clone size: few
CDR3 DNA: TGTGCCACCAGCCTACAGGACAGGAACACCGGGGAGCTGTTTTTT
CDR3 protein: CATSLQDRNTGELFF

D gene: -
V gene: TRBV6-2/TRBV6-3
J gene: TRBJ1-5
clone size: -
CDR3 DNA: TGTGCCAGCAGGGGGGGCGGGGATAGCAATCAGCCCCAGCATTTT
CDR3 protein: CASRGGGDSNQPQHF

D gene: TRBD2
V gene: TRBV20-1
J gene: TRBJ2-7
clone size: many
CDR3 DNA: TGCAGTGCTATGACTAGCGGGCCTTCCTACGAGCAGTACTTC
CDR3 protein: CSAMTSGPSYEQYF

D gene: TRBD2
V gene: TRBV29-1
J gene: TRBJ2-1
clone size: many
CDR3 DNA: TGCAGCGTTGAATTGGGACTAGCGGGATACAATGAGCAGTTCTTC
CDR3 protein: CSVELGLAGYNEQFF

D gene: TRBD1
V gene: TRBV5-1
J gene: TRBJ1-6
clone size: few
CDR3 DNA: TGCGCCAGCAGCGGCGGGACAGCCGTTGGTAATTCACCCCTCCACTTT
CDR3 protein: CASSGGTAVGNSPLHF

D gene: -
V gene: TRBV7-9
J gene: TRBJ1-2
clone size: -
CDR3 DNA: TGTGCCAGCAGCTCGTCTTATGTCGGGACGTTTGAAGGCTACACCTTC
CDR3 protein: CASSSSYVGTFEGYTF

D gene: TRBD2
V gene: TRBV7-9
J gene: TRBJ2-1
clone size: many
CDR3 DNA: TGTGCCAGCAGCTCTAGCGGGGGGAACAATGAGCAGTTCTTC
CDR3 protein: CASSSSGGNNEQFF

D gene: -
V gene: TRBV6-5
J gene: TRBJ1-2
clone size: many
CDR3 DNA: TGTGCCAGCCGGGGAGACTCTGGCTACACCTTC
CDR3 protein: CASRGDSGYTF

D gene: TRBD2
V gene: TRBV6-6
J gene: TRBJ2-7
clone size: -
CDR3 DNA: TGTGCCAGCAGTGAGCGGGAGGGGTACGAGCAGTACTTC
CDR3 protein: CASSEREGYEQYF

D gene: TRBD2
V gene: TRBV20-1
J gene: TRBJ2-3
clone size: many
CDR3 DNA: TGCAGTGCTGACTACTTAGCGGGAGAGTTCACAGATACGCAGTATTTT
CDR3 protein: CSADYLAGEFTDTQYF

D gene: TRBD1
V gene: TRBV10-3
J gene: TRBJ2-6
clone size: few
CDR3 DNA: TGTGCCATCAGTAAGGACAGGGGGCTACCTGGGGCCAACGTCCTGACTTTC
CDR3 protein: CAISKDRGLPGANVLTF

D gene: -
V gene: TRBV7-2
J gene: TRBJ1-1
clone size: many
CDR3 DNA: TGTGCCAGCAGCTTAGACTGGGGTTACACTGAAGCTTTCTTT
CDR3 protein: CASSLDWGYTEAFF

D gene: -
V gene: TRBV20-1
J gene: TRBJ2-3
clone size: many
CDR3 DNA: TGCAGTGCAAAACTAGCAGCAGATACGCAGTATTTT
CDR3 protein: CSAKLAADTQYF